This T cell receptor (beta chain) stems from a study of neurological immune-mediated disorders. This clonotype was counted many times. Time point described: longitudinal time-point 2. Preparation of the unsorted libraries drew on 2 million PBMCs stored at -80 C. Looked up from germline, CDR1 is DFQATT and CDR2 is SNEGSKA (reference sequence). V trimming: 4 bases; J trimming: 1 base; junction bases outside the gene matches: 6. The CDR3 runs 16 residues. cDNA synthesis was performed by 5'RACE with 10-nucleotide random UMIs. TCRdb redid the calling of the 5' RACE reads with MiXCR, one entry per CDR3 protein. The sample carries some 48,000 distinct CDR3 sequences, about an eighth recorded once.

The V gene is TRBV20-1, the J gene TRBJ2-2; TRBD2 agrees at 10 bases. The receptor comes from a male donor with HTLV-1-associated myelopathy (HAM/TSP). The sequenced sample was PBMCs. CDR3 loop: CSANPSGGVNTGELFF. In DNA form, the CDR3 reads TGCAGTGCTAACCCCAGCGGGGGGGTGAACACCGGGGAGCTGTTTTTT.